Listed below are T cell receptor beta chains from one sample, sequenced in a study of ipilimumab plus nivolumab after autologous stem cell transplantation. TCRdb's table, derived via immunoSEQ multiplex PCR, lists solely in-frame clones and lacks some. Altogether around 5,700 clones are present, more than 80% being singletons, with the ten largest covering roughly 5%. Material: PBMCs, obtained in a trial of ipilimumab plus nivolumab as post-transplant consolidation. These receptors were taken from a female donor with multiple myeloma. Each CDR3 is given with its conserved first and last residue. A D gene is named only where the DNA matches it firmly. The size field is filled for only some rows; it gives once, few, many or a size class.

cdr3_aa: CASSLGGLEGLQYF
cdr3_nt: TGTGCCAGCAGCTTAGGGGGACTAGAGGGGCTTCAGTACTTC
v_call: TRBV7-9
j_call: TRBJ2-4
d_call: TRBD2
clone_size: NA

cdr3_aa: CASRNRDCSYEQYF
cdr3_nt: TGTGCAAGTCGCAACAGGGATTGCTCCTACGAGCAGTACTTC
v_call: TRBV12-2
j_call: TRBJ2-7
d_call: NA
clone_size: NA

cdr3_aa: CASSPYGAGTANYGYTF
cdr3_nt: TGTGCCAGCAGCCCTTATGGTGCGGGGACAGCAAACTATGGCTACACCTTC
v_call: TRBV5-4
j_call: TRBJ1-2
d_call: TRBD1
clone_size: once

cdr3_aa: CASSPPMTDTQYF
cdr3_nt: TGTGCCAGCAGCCCACCGATGACAGATACGCAGTATTTT
v_call: TRBV28
j_call: TRBJ2-3
d_call: NA
clone_size: NA

cdr3_aa: CASKSYEQYF
cdr3_nt: TGTGCCAGCAAGAGCTACGAGCAGTACTTC
v_call: TRBV2
j_call: TRBJ2-7
d_call: NA
clone_size: once

cdr3_aa: CASSPSGTVYGYTF
cdr3_nt: TGTGCCAGCAGTCCCTCCGGGACAGTCTATGGCTACACCTTC
v_call: TRBV28
j_call: TRBJ1-2
d_call: TRBD1
clone_size: NA

cdr3_aa: CASSHTSAGVYNEQFF
cdr3_nt: TGTGCCAGCAGCCATACTAGTGCGGGAGTCTACAATGAGCAGTTCTTC
v_call: TRBV7-9
j_call: TRBJ2-1
d_call: TRBD2
clone_size: NA

cdr3_aa: CSGGSPGLGSLNEQFF
cdr3_nt: TGCAGCGGCGGTTCCCCGGGACTAGGCTCGCTCAATGAGCAGTTCTTC
v_call: TRBV29-1
j_call: TRBJ2-1
d_call: TRBD2
clone_size: NA

cdr3_aa: CASSPTRQGDTEAFF
cdr3_nt: TGTGCCAGCTCACCAACGAGACAGGGAGACACTGAAGCTTTCTTT
v_call: TRBV18
j_call: TRBJ1-1
d_call: TRBD1
clone_size: NA

cdr3_aa: CASSDFVTAYNEQFF
cdr3_nt: TGTGCCAGCAGTGATTTTGTGACCGCCTACAATGAGCAGTTCTTC
v_call: TRBV25-1
j_call: TRBJ2-1
d_call: NA
clone_size: NA

cdr3_aa: CASSPGLAGRNEQFF
cdr3_nt: TGTGCCAGCAGCCCGGGACTAGCGGGGCGCAATGAGCAGTTCTTC
v_call: TRBV5-8
j_call: TRBJ2-1
d_call: TRBD2
clone_size: NA

cdr3_aa: CASIPGGARSYEQYF
cdr3_nt: TGTGCCAGCATCCCGGGGGGGGCGCGATCCTACGAGCAGTACTTC
v_call: TRBV28
j_call: TRBJ2-7
d_call: TRBD2
clone_size: NA

cdr3_aa: CASSLLDRNQETQYF
cdr3_nt: TGTGCCAGCAGCCTATTGGACAGGAACCAAGAGACCCAGTACTTC
v_call: TRBV5-4
j_call: TRBJ2-5
d_call: TRBD1
clone_size: NA

cdr3_aa: CASSLPHNYGYTF
cdr3_nt: TGTGCCAGCAGTTTACCACATAACTATGGCTACACCTTC
v_call: TRBV28
j_call: TRBJ1-2
d_call: NA
clone_size: NA

cdr3_aa: CASSALTSGRDTDTQYF
cdr3_nt: TGTGCCAGCAGCGCGCTGACTAGCGGGAGGGACACAGATACGCAGTATTTT
v_call: TRBV5-6
j_call: TRBJ2-3
d_call: TRBD2
clone_size: NA

cdr3_aa: CASSLAGDDYGYTF
cdr3_nt: TGTGCCAGCAGCTTGGCCGGGGATGACTATGGCTACACCTTC
v_call: TRBV5-5
j_call: TRBJ1-2
d_call: NA
clone_size: few

cdr3_aa: CAISGWDRVQPQHF
cdr3_nt: TGTGCCATCAGTGGTTGGGACAGGGTTCAGCCCCAGCATTTT
v_call: TRBV10-3
j_call: TRBJ1-5
d_call: TRBD1
clone_size: NA

cdr3_aa: CASSQETTSDTQYF
cdr3_nt: TGTGCCAGCAGCCAAGAAACGACGAGTGATACGCAGTATTTT
v_call: TRBV4-2
j_call: TRBJ2-3
d_call: NA
clone_size: NA

cdr3_aa: CASSVSSEGSETQYF
cdr3_nt: TGTGCCAGCAGCGTATCGTCGGAGGGCAGTGAGACCCAGTACTTC
v_call: TRBV9
j_call: TRBJ2-5
d_call: NA
clone_size: NA

cdr3_aa: CASSGQGARTGELFF
cdr3_nt: TGTGCCAGCAGCGGGCAGGGGGCGAGAACCGGGGAGCTGTTTTTT
v_call: TRBV7-6
j_call: TRBJ2-2
d_call: TRBD1
clone_size: NA

cdr3_aa: CASSFQRFGELFF
cdr3_nt: TGTGCCAGCAGCTTTCAGCGGTTCGGGGAGCTGTTTTTT
v_call: TRBV5-8
j_call: TRBJ2-2
d_call: NA
clone_size: NA

cdr3_aa: CASSDRGKSYEQYF
cdr3_nt: TGCGCCAGCAGTGATCGGGGGAAGTCCTACGAGCAGTACTTC
v_call: TRBV10-1
j_call: TRBJ2-7
d_call: NA
clone_size: NA

cdr3_aa: CASRADRPNTEAFF
cdr3_nt: TGTGCCAGCAGAGCAGACAGGCCGAACACTGAAGCTTTCTTT
v_call: TRBV11-2
j_call: TRBJ1-1
d_call: NA
clone_size: NA

cdr3_aa: CATSSPGHTNEQFF
cdr3_nt: TGTGCCACCAGCAGCCCGGGACATACGAATGAGCAGTTCTTC
v_call: TRBV15
j_call: TRBJ2-1
d_call: NA
clone_size: NA

cdr3_aa: CASSPAQGQGSTDTQYF
cdr3_nt: TGTGCCAGCTCACCGGCGCAAGGACAGGGAAGCACAGATACGCAGTATTTT
v_call: TRBV18
j_call: TRBJ2-3
d_call: TRBD1
clone_size: NA

cdr3_aa: CASRAGTSGRGEQFF
cdr3_nt: TGTGCCAGCAGGGCCGGGACTAGCGGTCGGGGGGAGCAGTTCTTC
v_call: TRBV6-1
j_call: TRBJ2-1
d_call: TRBD2
clone_size: few

cdr3_aa: CASLGQGVVSIYF
cdr3_nt: TGTGCCAGCCTTGGACAGGGGGTAGTATCCATATATTTT
v_call: TRBV6-6
j_call: TRBJ1-3
d_call: TRBD1
clone_size: NA

cdr3_aa: CASSKEPQGLAKNIQYF
cdr3_nt: TGTGCCAGCAGCAAAGAACCGCAGGGCCTAGCCAAAAACATTCAGTACTTC
v_call: TRBV21-1
j_call: TRBJ2-4
d_call: NA
clone_size: NA

cdr3_aa: CASSLRGNTIYF
cdr3_nt: TGTGCCAGCAGCTTGCGGGGAAACACCATATATTTT
v_call: TRBV5-8
j_call: TRBJ1-3
d_call: NA
clone_size: NA

cdr3_aa: CASSLRVDSLITYNEQFF
cdr3_nt: TGTGCCAGCAGCCTCAGGGTAGACAGCTTGATAACCTACAATGAGCAGTTCTTC
v_call: TRBV5-8
j_call: TRBJ2-1
d_call: NA
clone_size: NA

cdr3_aa: CASSFLDRANYGYTF
cdr3_nt: TGTGCCAGCAGTTTTCTGGACAGGGCGAACTATGGCTACACCTTC
v_call: TRBV27
j_call: TRBJ1-2
d_call: TRBD1
clone_size: NA

cdr3_aa: CASSPDRIGAFF
cdr3_nt: TGTGCCAGCAGTCCGGACAGGATTGGGGCTTTCTTT
v_call: TRBV27
j_call: TRBJ1-1
d_call: TRBD1
clone_size: NA

cdr3_aa: CASRTGLGGELFF
cdr3_nt: TGTGCCAGCAGAACAGGGTTGGGCGGGGAGCTGTTTTTT
v_call: TRBV6-5
j_call: TRBJ2-2
d_call: NA
clone_size: NA

cdr3_aa: CASSYPTGKAEAFF
cdr3_nt: TGTGCCAGCAGTTACCCGACAGGGAAGGCTGAAGCTTTCTTT
v_call: TRBV6-6
j_call: TRBJ1-1
d_call: TRBD1
clone_size: NA

cdr3_aa: CASRPQGRETQYF
cdr3_nt: TGTGCCAGCAGGCCGCAGGGACGAGAGACCCAGTACTTC
v_call: TRBV13
j_call: TRBJ2-5
d_call: NA
clone_size: NA

cdr3_aa: CASSFLGTGNYEQYF
cdr3_nt: TGTGCCAGCAGCTTCCTCGGGACAGGGAACTACGAGCAGTACTTC
v_call: TRBV7-6
j_call: TRBJ2-7
d_call: TRBD1
clone_size: NA

cdr3_aa: CASSDLPGSGNTIYF
cdr3_nt: TGTGCCAGCAGTGACTTACCGGGGTCCGGAAACACCATATATTTT
v_call: TRBV6-1
j_call: TRBJ1-3
d_call: NA
clone_size: few

cdr3_aa: CASSFLAPNNEQFF
cdr3_nt: TGTGCCAGCAGCTTTCTAGCGCCCAACAATGAGCAGTTCTTC
v_call: TRBV7-8
j_call: TRBJ2-1
d_call: NA
clone_size: NA

cdr3_aa: CASSLEPSGRLYEQFF
cdr3_nt: TGCGCCAGCAGCTTGGAGCCTAGCGGGAGGTTGTATGAGCAGTTCTTC
v_call: TRBV5-1
j_call: TRBJ2-1
d_call: TRBD2
clone_size: NA

cdr3_aa: CASSFESDTQYF
cdr3_nt: TGTGCCAGCAGTTTTGAATCAGATACGCAGTATTTT
v_call: TRBV2
j_call: TRBJ2-3
d_call: NA
clone_size: NA

cdr3_aa: CASSQPRLAGEQFF
cdr3_nt: TGCGCCAGCAGCCAACCCCGACTAGCCGGTGAGCAGTTCTTC
v_call: TRBV4-1
j_call: TRBJ2-1
d_call: TRBD2
clone_size: NA

cdr3_aa: CASSKETGLSYEQYF
cdr3_nt: TGTGCCAGCAGCAAAGAAACAGGCCTCTCCTACGAGCAGTACTTC
v_call: TRBV21-1
j_call: TRBJ2-7
d_call: NA
clone_size: NA

cdr3_aa: CASSSQQGSGELFF
cdr3_nt: TGTGCCAGCAGTTCGCAACAGGGTTCCGGGGAGCTGTTTTTT
v_call: TRBV6-6
j_call: TRBJ2-2
d_call: NA
clone_size: once

cdr3_aa: CASSFVRGANEQFF
cdr3_nt: TGTGCCAGCAGTTTTGTAAGAGGAGCGAATGAGCAGTTCTTC
v_call: TRBV27
j_call: TRBJ2-1
d_call: NA
clone_size: NA